This entry features one TCR beta chain sequence. Its target is unknown. The data are from a study of graft-versus-host responses after intestinal transplantation. Background on the study: All of the recipients had induction that used anti-thymocyte globulin, then tacrolimus and steroids for about 3 years.

Study outcomes and limitations: GvH clones occurred in recipient marrow; some first appeared in ileum or blood. Some patients had graft-donor T cell macrochimerism, and their allografts showed high graft-versus-host to host-versus-graft clonal ratios.

Data came from immunoSEQ multiplex PCR; TCRdb stores just in-frame clones and leaves some out. The table has some 110,000 clones, around nine tenths seen once. The CDR3 contains 16 residues. CDR1 and CDR2 from the germline V gene are LGHNA and YSLEER. Deletions cut 0 bases from V and 2 bases from J, with 12 bases between. The chain joins TRBV4-3 to TRBJ2-3; TRBD2 is a possible D gene (5 bases). The sequence was obtained from a human donor who was the organ donor for an intestinal transplant. Specimen: unstimulated CD4+ T cells sorted from spleen or lymph node cells, collected before transplant. The DNA for the CDR3 is TGCGCCAGCAGCCAAGAAGGCCGGGGTGACACAGATACGCAGTATTTT. This translates into CASSQEGRGDTDTQYF.